This T cell receptor beta chain was obtained from a study of blood T cell repertoires in COVID-19. Clones were read by immunoSEQ multiplex PCR, and TCRdb kept only the in-frame ones, dropping some. The sample consists of hundreds of thousands of clones, around 87% of them appearing once. This clone was picked up one time. Clinical history as reported by participants underpinned cohort assignment. V was clipped by 6 bases and J by 6 bases, with 15 bases between them. The CDR3 loop spans 14 amino acids. CDR1 and CDR2 (germline): KGHSH, LQKENI. The V call is TRBV18, the J call TRBJ1-5, with D unclear. The TCR was taken from a woman aged 25 to 39 with acute COVID-19. The sequencing sample was made of PBMCs or T cells enriched from blood (not recorded which). CDR3 nucleotide sequence: TGTGCCAGCTCCCCAGACATTTTAGGTCAGCCCCAGCATTTT. Encoded protein: CASSPDILGQPQHF.